The present TCR beta chain was sequenced within a study of blood T cell repertoires in COVID-19. V gave up 5 bases and J gave up 3 bases, with 10 bases separating them. CDR3 length: 13 amino acids. Germline loops: CDR1 SGHTA, CDR2 FQGNSA. Original processing notes: For nucleated cells, counts were estimated from reference gene primer amplification. Assay used: immunoSEQ multiplex PCR; TCRdb lists only in-frame clones, some missing. Clone size and the V and J calls come from that table; the DNA yielded D and trimming. The top ten clones hold 2% to 2.5% of a sample with about 200,000 clones, about nine tenths of them seen once.

Sequencing was done on a sample of peripheral blood. This receptor was taken from a man aged 25 to 40 who had recovered from COVID-19. V gene TRBV7-2 combines with J gene TRBJ2-5; TRBD2 might be the D (6 bases). DNA of the CDR3: TGTGCCAGCAGCCGACCGGGGGAAGAGACCCAGTACTTC. Amino acid sequence: CASSRPGEETQYF.